Each of the 15 T cell receptor beta chains below was sequenced from the same sample in a study of Ad26.COV2.S vaccination and SARS-CoV-2 variants. Noted treatment: around 19 received Ad26.COV2.S at low or high dose, single or two shots; 5 received placebo; per-sample allocation not given. Repertoires come from day 63 after the first vaccine or placebo injection. The repertoire was sequenced with immunoSEQ multiplex PCR; TCRdb's copy has only in-frame clones and lacks some. The sample consists of more than 300,000 clones, just under 85% of them appearing once. The source was peripheral blood, collected in a trial of Ad26.COV2.S vaccine versus placebo. These receptors all stem from a person aged 18-60 years who received the Ad26.COV2.S COVID-19 vaccine or a placebo.

This clone has only a few counts. The rearrangement links TRBV28 to TRBJ2-2, with a tentative D call TRBD1 (5 bases). CDR1 MDHEN and CDR2 SYDVKM come from the germline V gene. Trimming stripped 8 bases from V and 0 bases from J, with 10 bases between. CDR3 length: 14 amino acids. CDR3 DNA: TGTGCCAGCGGGGCTCCAGCGAACACCGGGGAGCTGTTTTTT. Its protein product is CASGAPANTGELFF.

This rearrangement joins TRBV12-3 or TRBV12-4 to TRBJ1-4; D is ambiguous. The CDR3 has 11 residues. Trimming removed 5 bases from V and 2 bases from J, with 0 bases in between. The CDR3: CASSTNEKLFF. The CDR3 DNA is TGTGCCAGCAGTACTAATGAAAAACTGTTTTTT.

The rearrangement uses TRBV11-3 and TRBJ1-6, with a weak D call TRBD1 (5 bases). Trimming left V 5 bases short and J 8 bases short, with 25 bases between. Germline CDR1 is SGHNT and CDR2 is YENEEA. The CDR3 runs to 18 residues. CDR3 amino acids: CASSQNTVGGRFDSPLHF. CDR3 in DNA: TGTGCCAGCAGCCAGAACACGGTCGGGGGAAGGTTTGATTCACCCCTCCACTTT.

This clone was seen once. This chain joins TRBV11-3 and TRBJ1-3; tentatively, D is TRBD1 (5 bases). This CDR3 contains 15 residues. Germline lookup yields CDR1 SGHNT and CDR2 YENEEA. V lost 5 bases and J 0 bases, leaving 11 bases between the germline ends. The CDR3 loop is CASSHRQNSGNTIYF. The CDR3 DNA is TGTGCCAGCAGCCACAGACAGAACTCTGGAAACACCATATATTTT. Full variable domain (remainder filled in from reference TRBV11-3 and TRBJ1-3): EAGVVQSPRYKIIEKKQPVAFWCNPISGHNTLYWYLQNLGQGPELLIRYENEEAVDDSQLPKDRFSAERLKGVDSTLKIQPAELGDSAVYLCASSHRQNSGNTIYFGEGSWLTVV.

There are a few counts of this clone. The V call is TRBV4-1, the J call TRBJ2-1; TRBD2 might be the D (6 bases). The CDR3 consists of 15 residues. Germline V gene lookup returns CDR1 MGHRA and CDR2 YSYEKL. V shed 0 bases and J shed 7 bases, with 13 bases lying between them. The CDR3 DNA reads as TGCGCCAGCAGCCAAGAACACGGCGGGATAAATGAGCAGTTCTTC. Translated: CASSQEHGGINEQFF.

The chain has TRBV19 and TRBJ1-6; D is unresolved. V was pared by 9 bases and J by 9 bases, with 12 bases between. CDR3 length equals 12 residues. Germline V gives CDR1 LNHDA, CDR2 SQIVND (reference sequence). Written as DNA, the CDR3 is TGTGCCAGCCGTCGATCGAGTTCACCCCTCCACTTT. It is translated as CASRRSSSPLHF.

This clone was observed a single time. This rearrangement joins TRBV2 to TRBJ2-1; D call uncertain. Germline V gene data show CDR1 as SNHLY and CDR2 as FYNNEI. The CDR3 totals 12 residues. V was shortened by 7 bases and J by 4 bases, with 8 bases between the two germline ends. CDR3 sequence: CASTVNYNEQFF. The CDR3 DNA reads TGTGCCAGCACGGTCAATTACAATGAGCAGTTCTTC. The whole variable domain, filled in from reference TRBV2 and TRBJ2-1, reads EPEVTQTPSHQVTQMGQEVILRCVPISNHLYFYWYRQILGQKVEFLVSFYNNEISEKSEIFDDQFSVERPDGSNFTLKIRSTKLEDSAMYFCASTVNYNEQFFGPGTRLTVL.

The chain couples TRBV11-2 to TRBJ1-6; tentative D call: TRBD1 (5 bases). CDR1 and CDR2 from the germline V gene are SGHAT and FQNNGV. Between the trimmed V and J ends, which lost 5 bases and 6 bases, there was a span of 14 bases. This CDR3 is 15 amino acids long. CDR3 in DNA: TGTGCCAGCAGCCTCTGGGACCCGCGTAATTCACCCCTCCACTTT. Translated: CASSLWDPRNSPLHF.

The chain is built from TRBV24-1 and TRBJ2-7; 7 nucleotides align to TRBD1. The germline V gene encodes CDR1 KGHDR and CDR2 SFDVKD. V lost 3 bases and J lost 1; bases outside the gene matches: 11. The CDR3 extends over 17 amino acids. The CDR3 protein is CATSDGKGQRGSYEQYF. The CDR3 region has the DNA TGTGCCACCAGTGATGGTAAGGGACAGCGAGGGTCCTACGAGCAGTACTTC.

This chain links TRBV18 with TRBJ2-2; D not resolved. Trimming took 8 bases from V and 0 from J, leaving 10 bases between them. The CDR3 extends over 14 amino acids. Germline V gene lookup returns CDR1 KGHSH and CDR2 LQKENI. DNA for the CDR3: TGTGCCAGCGCCGGAGTCGCGAACACCGGGGAGCTGTTTTTT. This codes for CASAGVANTGELFF.

The V gene is TRBV5-1, the J gene TRBJ1-3, with D possibly TRBD1 on 5 matching bases. The V gene lost 1 base and the J gene lost 2 bases, with 10 bases spanning the gap. This CDR3 spans 15 amino acids. Per the germline V gene, CDR1 is SGHRS and CDR2 is YFSETQ. The CDR3 DNA is TGCGCCAGCAGCTTGTGGCAGGGAACTGGAAACACCATATATTTT. Translated: CASSLWQGTGNTIYF.

This clone turned up a few times. The V and J genes are TRBV5-3 and TRBJ1-1, with a possible D match to TRBD1 (6 bases). TRBV5-3 is marked as an open reading frame, function uncertain. The germline V and J ends were trimmed by 4 bases and 8 bases, with 12 bases remaining between them. The CDR3 runs 12 residues. The CDR3 nucleotides read TGTGCCAGAAGCGAAACCGGGACAGAAGCTTTCTTT. It is translated as CARSETGTEAFF.

This clone occurred a few times. The chain uses TRBV5-1 and TRBJ1-2; 7 nucleotides match TRBD1. The CDR3 totals 12 residues. Trimming removed 2 bases from V and 8 bases from J; junction bases left unmatched: 3. Germline CDR1 reads SGHRS; CDR2 reads YFSETQ. This CDR3 is CASSFDRVGYTF. The CDR3 DNA is TGCGCCAGCAGCTTTGACAGGGTCGGCTACACCTTC.

This clone was counted only a few times. The chain uses TRBV18 and TRBJ2-1; the match to TRBD1 covers 9 bases. J was trimmed by 5 bases and V by 0 bases; bases with no gene match: 5. CDR1 and CDR2 (germline): KGHSH, LQKENI. CDR3 length: 16 residues. The CDR3 nucleotides read TGTGCCAGCTCACCACCTACAGGGGGCGCGGACAATGAGCAGTTCTTC. Translation gives CASSPPTGGADNEQFF.

The chain recombines TRBV2 with TRBJ1-5; no definite D call. V was clipped by 4 bases and J by 7 bases, with 8 bases between them. The CDR3 extends over 12 amino acids. The germline CDR1 and CDR2 sequences are SNHLY and FYNNEI. The CDR3 spells CASSGVGQPQHF. DNA for the CDR3: TGTGCCAGCAGTGGAGTCGGCCAGCCCCAGCATTTT.